This T cell receptor beta chain is from a study of T cell responses to AZD1222 COVID-19 vaccine. Findings and caveats of the study: CD4 TCRs associated with vaccination spanned spike, dominating at 160-218 and 743-854.

As concerns this clone: Its antigen is currently unknown.

Data came from immunoSEQ multiplex PCR; TCRdb stores just in-frame clones and leaves some out. The table includes over 150,000 clones, roughly 92% detected once. The V and J ends lost 0 bases and 5 bases, in that order; junction bases with no gene match: 19. CDR3 size: 22 residues. Germline-derived CDR1 and CDR2 are KGHDR and SFDVKD. The TCR sequence derives from an adult in good health. This sample comprised peripheral blood, obtained on day 0 of AZD1222 vaccination. The gene calls are TRBV24-1 and TRBJ2-1; 12 nucleotides line up with TRBD2. In nucleotides, the CDR3 is TGTGCCACCAGTGATTTGCCTCGCGGTCGACTAGCGGGAGCCCGGGGGGACAATGAGCAGTTCTTC. Translated, it gives CATSDLPRGRLAGARGDNEQFF.